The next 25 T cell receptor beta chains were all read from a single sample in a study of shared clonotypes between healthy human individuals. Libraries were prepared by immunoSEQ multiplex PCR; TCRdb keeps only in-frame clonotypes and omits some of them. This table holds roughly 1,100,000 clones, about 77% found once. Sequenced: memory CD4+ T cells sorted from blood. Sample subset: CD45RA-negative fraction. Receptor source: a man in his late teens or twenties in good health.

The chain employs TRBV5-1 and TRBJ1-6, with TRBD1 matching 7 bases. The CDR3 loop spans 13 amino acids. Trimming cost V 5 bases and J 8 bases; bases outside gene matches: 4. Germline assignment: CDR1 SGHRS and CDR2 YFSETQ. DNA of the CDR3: TGCGCCAGCAGGGGGACAGACGATTCACCCCTCCACTTT. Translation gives CASRGTDDSPLHF.

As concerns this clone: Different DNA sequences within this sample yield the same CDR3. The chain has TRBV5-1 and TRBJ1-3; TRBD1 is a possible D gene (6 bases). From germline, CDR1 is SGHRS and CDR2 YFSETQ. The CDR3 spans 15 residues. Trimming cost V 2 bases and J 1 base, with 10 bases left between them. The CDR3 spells CASSFGGGSGNTIYF. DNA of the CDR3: TGCGCCAGCAGCTTTGGAGGGGGATCTGGAAACACCATATATTTT. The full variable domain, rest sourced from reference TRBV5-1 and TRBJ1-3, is KAGVTQTPRYLIKTRGQQVTLSCSPISGHRSVSWYQQTPGQGLQFLFEYFSETQRNKGNFPGRFSGRQFSNSRSEMNVSTLELGDSALYLCASSFGGGSGNTIYFGEGSWLTVV.

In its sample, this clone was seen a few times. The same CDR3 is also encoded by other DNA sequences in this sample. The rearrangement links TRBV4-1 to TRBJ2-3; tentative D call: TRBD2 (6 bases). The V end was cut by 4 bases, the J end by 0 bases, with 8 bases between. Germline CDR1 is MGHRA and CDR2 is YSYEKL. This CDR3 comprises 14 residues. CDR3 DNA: TGCGCCAGCAGCCTGCGGGACAGCACAGATACGCAGTATTTT. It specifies CASSLRDSTDTQYF.

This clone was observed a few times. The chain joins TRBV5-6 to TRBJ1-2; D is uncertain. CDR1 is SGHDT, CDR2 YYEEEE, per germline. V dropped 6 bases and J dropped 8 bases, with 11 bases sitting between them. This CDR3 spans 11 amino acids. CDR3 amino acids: CASTQTIGYTF. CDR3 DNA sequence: TGTGCCAGCACCCAGACTATAGGCTACACCTTC.

Here the CDR3 reads CAWSATTLETQYF. The CDR3, as DNA: TGTGCCTGGAGTGCGACCACACTAGAGACCCAGTACTTC. The rearrangement uses TRBV30 and TRBJ2-5; D unclear. Germline CDR1 and CDR2: GTSNPN and SVGIG (reference sequence). V lost 1 base and J 4 bases, leaving 10 bases between the germline ends. There are 13 residues in the CDR3.

CDR3 in amino acids: CASSMTGTRYTDTQYF. In DNA, the CDR3 is TGTGCCAGCAGTATGACCGGGACTAGGTACACAGATACGCAGTATTTT. This chain links TRBV27 with TRBJ2-3; 8 positions match TRBD2. The CDR3 covers 16 residues. Germline V gene data show CDR1 as MNHEY and CDR2 as SMNVEV (reference sequence). The ends lost 5 bases at V and 2 bases at J; junction bases unmatched: 9.

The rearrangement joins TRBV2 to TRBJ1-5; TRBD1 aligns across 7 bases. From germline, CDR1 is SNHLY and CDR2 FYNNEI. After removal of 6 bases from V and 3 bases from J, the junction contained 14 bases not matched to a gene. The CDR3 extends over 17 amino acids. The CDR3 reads CASSLGGGGIINQPQHF. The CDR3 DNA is TGTGCCAGCAGCCTCGGTGGAGGGGGCATTATCAATCAGCCCCAGCATTTT.

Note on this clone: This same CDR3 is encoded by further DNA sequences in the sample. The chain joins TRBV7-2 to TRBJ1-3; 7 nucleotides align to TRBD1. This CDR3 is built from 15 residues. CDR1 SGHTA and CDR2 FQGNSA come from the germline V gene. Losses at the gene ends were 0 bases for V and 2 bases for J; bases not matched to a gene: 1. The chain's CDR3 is CASSLATGAGNTIYF. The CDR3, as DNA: TGTGCCAGCAGCTTAGCTACAGGGGCTGGAAACACCATATATTTT.

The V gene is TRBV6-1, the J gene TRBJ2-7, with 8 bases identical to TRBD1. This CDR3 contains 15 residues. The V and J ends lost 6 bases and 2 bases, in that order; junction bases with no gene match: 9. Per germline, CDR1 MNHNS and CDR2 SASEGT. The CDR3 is CASRGDRTLPYEQYF. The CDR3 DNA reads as TGTGCCAGCAGGGGGGACAGGACCCTCCCCTACGAGCAGTACTTC.

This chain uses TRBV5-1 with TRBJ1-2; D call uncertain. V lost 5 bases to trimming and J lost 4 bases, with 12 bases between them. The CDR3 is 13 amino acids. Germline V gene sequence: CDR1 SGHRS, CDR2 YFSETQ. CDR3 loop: CASRTGSPYGYTF. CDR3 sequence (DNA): TGCGCCAGCAGAACCGGGAGCCCCTATGGCTACACCTTC.

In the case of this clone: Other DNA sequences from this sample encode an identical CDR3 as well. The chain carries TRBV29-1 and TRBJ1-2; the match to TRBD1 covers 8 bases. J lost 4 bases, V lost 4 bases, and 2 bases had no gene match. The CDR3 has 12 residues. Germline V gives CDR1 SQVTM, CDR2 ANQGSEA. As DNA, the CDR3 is TGCAGCGTTGCCGGACAGGGCTATGGCTACACCTTC. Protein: CSVAGQGYGYTF.

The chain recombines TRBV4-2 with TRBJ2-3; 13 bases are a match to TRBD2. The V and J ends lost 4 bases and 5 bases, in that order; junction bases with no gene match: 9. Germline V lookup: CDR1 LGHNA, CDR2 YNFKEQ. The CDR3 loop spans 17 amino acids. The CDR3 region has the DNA TGTGCCAGCAGCCGACAAACTAGCGGGGGGGCCGTAGATACGCAGTATTTT. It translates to CASSRQTSGGAVDTQYF.

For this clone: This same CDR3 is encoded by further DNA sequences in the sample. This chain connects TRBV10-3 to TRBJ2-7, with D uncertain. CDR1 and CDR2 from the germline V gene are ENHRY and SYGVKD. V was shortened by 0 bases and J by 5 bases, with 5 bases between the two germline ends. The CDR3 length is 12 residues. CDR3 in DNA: TGTGCCATCAGTGAGTCAAGGGACGAGCAGTACTTC. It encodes CAISESRDEQYF.

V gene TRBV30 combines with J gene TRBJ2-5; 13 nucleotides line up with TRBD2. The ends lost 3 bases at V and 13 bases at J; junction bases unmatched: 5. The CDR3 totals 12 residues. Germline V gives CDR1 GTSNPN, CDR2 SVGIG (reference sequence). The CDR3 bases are TGTGCCTGGAGCGAAGGACTAGCGGGGGCGTACTTC. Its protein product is CAWSEGLAGAYF. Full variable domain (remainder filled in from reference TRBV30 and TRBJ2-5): SQTIHQWPATLVQPVGSPLSLECTVEGTSNPNLYWYRQAAGRGLQLLFYSVGIGQISSEVPQNLSASRPQDRQFILSSKKLLLSDSGFYLCAWSEGLAGAYFGPGTRLLVL.

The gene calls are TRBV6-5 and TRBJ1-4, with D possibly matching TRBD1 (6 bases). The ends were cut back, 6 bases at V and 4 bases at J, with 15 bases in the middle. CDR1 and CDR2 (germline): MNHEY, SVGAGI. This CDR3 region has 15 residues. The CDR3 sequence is CASRRSGHSNEKLFF. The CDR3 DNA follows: TGTGCCAGCAGGCGGTCGGGACATAGTAATGAAAAACTGTTTTTT.

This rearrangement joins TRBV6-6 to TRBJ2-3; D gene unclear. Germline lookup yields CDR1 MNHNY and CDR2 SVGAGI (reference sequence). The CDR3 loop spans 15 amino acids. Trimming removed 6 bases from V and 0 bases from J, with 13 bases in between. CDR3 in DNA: TGTGCCAGCAGACTTTCCCCAACTAGCACAGATACGCAGTATTTT. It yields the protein CASRLSPTSTDTQYF.

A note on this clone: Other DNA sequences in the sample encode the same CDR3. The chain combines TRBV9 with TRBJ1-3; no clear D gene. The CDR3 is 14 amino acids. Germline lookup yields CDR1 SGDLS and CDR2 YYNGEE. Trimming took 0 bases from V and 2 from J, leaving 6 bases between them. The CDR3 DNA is TGTGCCAGCAGCGTAGGCACCACTGGAAACACCATATATTTT. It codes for CASSVGTTGNTIYF.

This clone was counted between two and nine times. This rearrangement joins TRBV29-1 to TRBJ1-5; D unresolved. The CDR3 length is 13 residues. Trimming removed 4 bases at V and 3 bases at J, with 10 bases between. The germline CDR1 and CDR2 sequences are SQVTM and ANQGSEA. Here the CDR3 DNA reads TGCAGCGTTGGCCCCGGAGACAATCAGCCCCAGCATTTT. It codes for CSVGPGDNQPQHF.

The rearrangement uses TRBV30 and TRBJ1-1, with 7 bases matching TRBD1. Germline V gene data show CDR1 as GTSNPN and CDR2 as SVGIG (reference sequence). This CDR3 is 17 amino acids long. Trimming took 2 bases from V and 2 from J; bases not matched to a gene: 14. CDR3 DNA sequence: TGTGCCTGGAGTCGACAGGGAGGGGTCTCGGGAAACACTGAAGCTTTCTTT. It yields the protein CAWSRQGGVSGNTEAFF.

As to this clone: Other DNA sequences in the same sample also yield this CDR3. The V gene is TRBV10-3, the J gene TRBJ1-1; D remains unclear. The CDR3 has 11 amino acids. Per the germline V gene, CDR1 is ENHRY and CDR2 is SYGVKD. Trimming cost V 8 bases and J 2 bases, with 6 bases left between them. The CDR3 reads CAIRSNTEAFF. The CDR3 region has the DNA TGTGCCATCCGGAGCAACACTGAAGCTTTCTTT.

The CDR3 sequence is CAWSGDRGSTNYGYTF. The CDR3 DNA follows: TGTGCCTGGAGTGGGGACAGGGGCAGCACTAACTATGGCTACACCTTC. The chain is built from TRBV30 and TRBJ1-2; 10 bases are shared with TRBD1. Germline V CDR1 and CDR2: GTSNPN, SVGIG (reference sequence). The CDR3 has 16 residues. The ends lost 1 base at V and 0 bases at J; junction bases unmatched: 5.

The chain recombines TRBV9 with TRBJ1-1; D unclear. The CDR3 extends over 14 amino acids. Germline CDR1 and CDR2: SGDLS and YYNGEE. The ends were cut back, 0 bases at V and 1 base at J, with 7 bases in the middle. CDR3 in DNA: TGTGCCAGCAGCGTAGAGCAAACGAACACTGAAGCTTTCTTT. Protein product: CASSVEQTNTEAFF.

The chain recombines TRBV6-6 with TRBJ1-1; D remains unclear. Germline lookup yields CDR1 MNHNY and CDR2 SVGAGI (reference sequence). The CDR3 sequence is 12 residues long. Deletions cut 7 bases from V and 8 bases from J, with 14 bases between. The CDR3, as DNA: TGTGCCAGCATGATTGCGACTATCGAAGCTTTCTTT. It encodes CASMIATIEAFF.

CDR3 in DNA: TGTGCCAGCAGCTCCCAAGGCGGGGGGCGGACCGGGGAGCTGTTTTTT. Protein: CASSSQGGGRTGELFF. The V call is TRBV7-9, the J call TRBJ2-2; 8 bases are a match to TRBD2. This CDR3 is 16 amino acids long. With V trimmed by 4 bases and J by 5 bases, 9 bases remained unmatched. Germline lookup yields CDR1 SEHNR and CDR2 FQNEAQ (reference sequence).

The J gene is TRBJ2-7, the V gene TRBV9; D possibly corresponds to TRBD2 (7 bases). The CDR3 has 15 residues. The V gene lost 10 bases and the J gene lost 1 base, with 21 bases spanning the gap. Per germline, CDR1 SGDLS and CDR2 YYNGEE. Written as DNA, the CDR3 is TGTGCCTCCAGTAGGGGGGGAGAGGAATCCTACGAGCAGTACTTC. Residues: CASSRGGEESYEQYF.